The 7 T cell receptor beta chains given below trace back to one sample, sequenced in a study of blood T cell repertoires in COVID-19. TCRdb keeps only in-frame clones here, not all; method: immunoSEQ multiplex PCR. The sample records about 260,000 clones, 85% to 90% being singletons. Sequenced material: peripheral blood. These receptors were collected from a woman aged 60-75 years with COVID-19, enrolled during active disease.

Written as DNA, the CDR3 is TGTGCCAGCAGTTCCCCAAAGGGGGCAGGAGGGGAAAAACTGTTTTTT. This translates into CASSSPKGAGGEKLFF. This chain links TRBV6-5 with TRBJ1-4; 7 positions agree with TRBD1. The length of the CDR3 is 16 residues. The germline CDR1 and CDR2 sequences are MNHEY and SVGAGI. The J segment lost 8 bases and the V segment lost 4 bases, leaving 13 bases of the junction unmatched.

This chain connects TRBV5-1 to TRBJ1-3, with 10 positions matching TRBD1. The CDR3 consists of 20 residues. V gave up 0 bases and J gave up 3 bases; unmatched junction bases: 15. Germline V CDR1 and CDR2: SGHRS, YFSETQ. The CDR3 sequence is CASSLDPDRQGAIFGNTIYF. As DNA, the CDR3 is TGCGCCAGCAGCTTGGATCCGGACCGACAGGGGGCTATCTTTGGAAACACCATATATTTT.

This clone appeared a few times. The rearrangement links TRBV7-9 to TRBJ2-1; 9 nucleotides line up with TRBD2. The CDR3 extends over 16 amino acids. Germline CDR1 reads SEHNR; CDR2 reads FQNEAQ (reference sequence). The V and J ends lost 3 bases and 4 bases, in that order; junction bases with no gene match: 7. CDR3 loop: CASSLGLAGQYNEQFF. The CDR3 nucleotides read TGTGCCAGCAGCTTGGGGCTAGCGGGGCAATACAATGAGCAGTTCTTC.

The CDR3 here is CASSDGQGKTQYF. As DNA, the CDR3 is TGTGCCAGCAGCGACGGACAGGGAAAGACCCAGTACTTC. The chain carries TRBV7-2 and TRBJ2-5; 8 nucleotides line up with TRBD1. Germline CDR1 SGHTA, CDR2 FQGNSA. J lost 6 bases, V lost 5 bases, and 5 bases had no gene match. The CDR3 is 13 residues long.

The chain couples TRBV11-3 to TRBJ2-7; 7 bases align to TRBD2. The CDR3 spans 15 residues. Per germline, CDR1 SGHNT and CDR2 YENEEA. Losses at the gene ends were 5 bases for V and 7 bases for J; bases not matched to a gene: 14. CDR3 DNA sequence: TGTGCCAGCAGCCGGACTAGACTCCTCGCGAGAGAGCAGTACTTC. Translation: CASSRTRLLAREQYF.

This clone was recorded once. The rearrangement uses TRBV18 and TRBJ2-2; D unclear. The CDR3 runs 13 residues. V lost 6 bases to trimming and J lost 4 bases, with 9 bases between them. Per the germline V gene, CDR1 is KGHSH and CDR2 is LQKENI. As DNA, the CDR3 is TGTGCCAGCTCCCCCGTCAGCACCGGGGAGCTGTTTTTT. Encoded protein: CASSPVSTGELFF.

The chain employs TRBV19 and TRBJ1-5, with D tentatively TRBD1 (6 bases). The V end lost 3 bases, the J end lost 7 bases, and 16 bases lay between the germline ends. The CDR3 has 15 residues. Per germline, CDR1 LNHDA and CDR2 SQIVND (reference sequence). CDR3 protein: CASSISAGVGQPQHF. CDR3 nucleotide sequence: TGTGCCAGTAGTATCTCGGCAGGGGTTGGCCAGCCCCAGCATTTT.